This paragraph reports one TCR beta chain. The data were taken from a study of blood T cell repertoires in COVID-19. The repertoire was sequenced with immunoSEQ multiplex PCR; TCRdb's copy has only in-frame clones and lacks some. The data contain 45,000 or so clones, 70% to 90% of them seen just once; the ten biggest clones take up 30% to 35%. Trimming removed 6 bases at V and 5 bases at J, with 16 bases between. This CDR3 contains 14 residues. Per germline, CDR1 MNHEY and CDR2 SVGAGI. Sequences were obtained from peripheral blood. The chain carries TRBV6-5 and TRBJ2-5; TRBD2 is a possible D gene (5 bases). This receptor was identified in a woman aged 80 or over with acute or convalescent COVID-19. The CDR3 reads CASSPLAGGETQYF. The CDR3 coding sequence is TGTGCCAGCAGCCCCCTGGCGGGTGGTGAGACCCAGTACTTC.